The 26 T cell receptor beta chains below all came from one sample that was sequenced in a study of T cells in Graves' hyperthyroidism and ophthalmopathy. TCR beta CDR3 region amplification was performed from RNA transcripts. HTBI primers drove first-round RT-PCR of the TCR CDR3. TCRdb ran MiXCR on the multiplex PCR reads and lists one entry per CDR3 protein. The sample holds 360,000 or so distinct CDR3 sequences, approximately 16% seen once. Source material: blood. The receptors were sampled from a woman in her sixties or seventies with Graves' ophthalmopathy.

The CDR3 here is CASSKGLASYNEQFF. The CDR3 nucleotides are TGTGCCAGCAGCAAGGGACTAGCGTCCTACAATGAGCAGTTCTTC. The chain couples TRBV7-8 to TRBJ2-1; 10 bases map to TRBD2. CDR1 is SGHVS, CDR2 FQNEAQ, per germline. The V gene end was trimmed by 5 bases and the J gene end by 1 base; junction bases not matched to a gene: 2. The CDR3 runs 15 residues.

This clonotype was detected ten times or more. This chain joins TRBV7-2 and TRBJ2-5, with D possibly being TRBD2 (5 bases). V dropped 4 bases and J dropped 5 bases, with 14 bases sitting between them. The germline V gene has CDR1 SGHTA and CDR2 FQGNSA. CDR3 length: 14 residues. The CDR3 region has the DNA TGTGCCAGCAGCTCAAGTACTAGGACGGAGACCCAGTACTTC. Amino acids: CASSSSTRTETQYF.

On this clonotype itself: No conserved phenylalanine or tryptophan ends this CDR3, so it is likely a read error. The chain links TRBV24-1 to TRBJ1-1; the D is unclear. This CDR3 is built from 16 residues. CDR1 and CDR2 (germline): KGHDR, SFDVKD. The V end was cut by 4 bases, the J end by 6 bases, with 20 bases between. CDR3 bases: TGTGCCACCAGTGACCAACCGAGGTCCCGTGACGCTGAAGCTTTCCTT. Translating gives CATSDQPRSRDAEAFL.

The J gene is TRBJ1-1, the V gene TRBV29-1, with TRBD1 matching 7 bases. Germline CDR1 SQVTM, CDR2 ANQGSEA. This CDR3 spans 13 amino acids. J gave up 2 bases and V 7 bases, and 7 bases lay outside the gene matches. The CDR3 sequence: CSAPDRDNTEAFF. The CDR3 DNA sequence: TGCAGCGCGCCCGACAGGGATAACACTGAAGCTTTCTTT.

Ten or more counts support this clonotype. The chain carries TRBV20-1 and TRBJ2-1, with D perhaps TRBD1 or TRBD2 (6 bases each). V lost 0 bases and J lost 9, with 15 bases in between. The CDR3 is 14 amino acids. Germline-derived CDR1 and CDR2 are DFQATT and SNEGSKA (reference sequence). Here the CDR3 reads CSARDPRGAGEQFF. The CDR3 DNA reads TGCAGTGCTAGAGATCCGAGGGGGGCCGGTGAGCAGTTCTTC.

This clonotype came up a few times. The rearrangement joins TRBV10-3 to TRBJ2-4; 9 nucleotides line up with TRBD2. The CDR3 has 16 amino acids. The V segment lost 2 bases and the J segment 4 bases; nucleotides outside the gene matches: 6. Germline V lookup: CDR1 ENHRY, CDR2 SYGVKD. The CDR3 DNA reads TGTGCCATCAGTGAGCTAGCGGGGATTGAAAAAAACATTCAGTACTTC. It codes for CAISELAGIEKNIQYF.

This clonotype was seen ten or more times. The rearrangement uses TRBV7-2 and TRBJ2-5; D may be TRBD2 (5 bases). V dropped 5 bases and J dropped 2 bases, with 9 bases sitting between them. Germline-derived CDR1 and CDR2 are SGHTA and FQGNSA. The CDR3 is made up of 13 amino acids. CDR3 residues: CASSPGGQETQYF. For the CDR3, the DNA is TGTGCCAGCAGCCCGGGCGGGCAAGAGACCCAGTACTTC. Together with reference TRBV7-2 and TRBJ2-5, the CDR3 gives the full variable domain: GAGVSQSPSNKVTEKGKDVELRCDPISGHTALYWYRQSLGQGLEFLIYFQGNSAPDKSGLPSDRFSAERTGGSVSTLTIQRTQQEDSAVYLCASSPGGQETQYFGPGTRLLVL.

This clonotype has at least ten counts. The V call is TRBV28, the J call TRBJ2-1, with D possibly TRBD2 on 5 matching bases. Looked up from germline, CDR1 is MDHEN and CDR2 is SYDVKM. The length of the CDR3 is 13 residues. Trimming shortened V by 6 bases and J by 8 bases, and 14 bases separated the two germline ends. The CDR3 DNA follows: TGTGCCAGCAGGAGGGAAAGAGTGGATGAGCAGTTCTTC. It codes for CASRRERVDEQFF. Filled out from reference TRBV28 and TRBJ2-1, the complete variable domain reads DVKVTQSSRYLVKRTGEKVFLECVQDMDHENMFWYRQDPGLGLRLIYFSYDVKMKEKGDIPEGYSVSREKKERFSLILESASTNQTSMYLCASRRERVDEQFFGPGTRLTVL.

This chain's CDR3 is CASSLDPAGAYEQYF. CDR3 coding DNA: TGTGCCAGCAGCTTGGATCCAGCGGGCGCCTACGAGCAGTACTTC. The genes are TRBV5-4 and TRBJ2-7; the D gene is possibly TRBD2 (6 bases). The CDR3 has 15 amino acids. Germline-derived CDR1 and CDR2 are SGHNT and YYREEE (reference sequence). Trimming took 0 bases from V and 2 from J, leaving 12 bases between them.

A remark on this clonotype: The junction departs from the called germline gene at one end, perhaps through a read error. The rearrangement joins TRBV19 to TRBJ2-7, with D possibly TRBD2 on 6 matching bases. Per germline, CDR1 LNHDA and CDR2 SQIVND (reference sequence). The CDR3 has 15 residues. This CDR3 is CASSDRWGLTYGQYF. For the CDR3, the DNA is TGTGCCAGTAGCGATCGTTGGGGACTGACCTACGGGCAGTACTTC.

This clonotype was counted ten times or more. V gene TRBV30 combines with J gene TRBJ1-1; no firm D call. The CDR3 is 14 amino acids. CDR1 GTSNPN and CDR2 SVGIG come from the germline V gene (reference sequence). The V end lost 8 bases, the J end lost 2 bases, and 18 bases lay between the germline ends. This CDR3 is CAGVGRGLNTEAFF. The CDR3, as DNA: TGTGCCGGTGTGGGCCGCGGGCTTAACACTGAAGCTTTCTTT.

CDR3 sequence reads: CASRVGASNQPQHF. The CDR3 DNA reads TGTGCCAGTAGGGTGGGGGCAAGCAATCAGCCCCAGCATTTT. J is TRBJ1-5 and V is TRBV12-3 or TRBV12-4; possible D gene TRBD1, 6 bases. With 9 bases removed from V and 1 base from J, the gap between germline ends came to 13 bases. The CDR3 sequence is 14 residues long.

In this sample, this clonotype turned up many times. The rearrangement joins TRBV28 to TRBJ1-3, with 7 bases that match TRBD1. Germline CDR1 reads MDHEN; CDR2 reads SYDVKM. V was pared by 6 bases and J by 7 bases, with 9 bases of the junction left unmatched. The CDR3 is 14 amino acids. The CDR3 nucleotides read TGTGCCAGCAGCCGACAGGGTGGTTGGAACACCATATATTTT. Encoded protein: CASSRQGGWNTIYF.

The chain is built from TRBV7-3 and TRBJ1-2; no clear D. V was cut by 2 bases and J by 5 bases, with 24 bases left in between. The CDR3 spans 18 residues. The germline CDR1 and CDR2 sequences are SGHTA and FQGTGA. DNA of the CDR3: TGTGCCAGCAGCTTAGTCGCAGCCGCCCCGCGGGGAAATTATGGCTACACCTTC. Amino acids: CASSLVAAAPRGNYGYTF.

This clonotype was detected many times. The chain combines TRBV3-1 with TRBJ1-4; D possibly corresponds to TRBD1 (5 bases). The CDR3 is 13 residues long. The germline V gene encodes CDR1 LGHDT and CDR2 YNNKEL (reference sequence). V gave up 5 bases and J gave up 5 bases, with 9 bases separating them. The CDR3 here is CASSWGRNEKLFF. CDR3 nucleotides: TGTGCCAGCAGCTGGGGCAGAAATGAAAAACTGTTTTTT.

This clonotype was seen ten or more times. The V gene is TRBV5-1, the J gene TRBJ2-1; 11 bases align to TRBD2. The V gene end was trimmed by 4 bases and the J gene end by 6 bases; junction bases not matched to a gene: 3. Germline V gene lookup returns CDR1 SGHRS and CDR2 YFSETQ. The CDR3 has 14 residues. CDR3 protein: CASSPGTSGNEQFF. The CDR3 DNA is TGCGCCAGCAGCCCAGGGACTAGCGGCAATGAGCAGTTCTTC. Using reference TRBV5-1 and TRBJ2-1 for the parts outside the CDR3, the full variable domain is KAGVTQTPRYLIKTRGQQVTLSCSPISGHRSVSWYQQTPGQGLQFLFEYFSETQRNKGNFPGRFSGRQFSNSRSEMNVSTLELGDSALYLCASSPGTSGNEQFFGPGTRLTVL.

The rearrangement links TRBV7-9 to TRBJ2-7; D is perhaps TRBD1 (6 bases). CDR1 and CDR2 (germline): SEHNR, FQNEAQ (reference sequence). Trimming removed 5 bases at V and 2 bases at J, with 13 bases between. This CDR3 has 14 amino acids. The CDR3 DNA follows: TGTGCCAGCAGCCCCGACAGGAAACCCTACGAGCAGTACTTC. It is translated as CASSPDRKPYEQYF.

This clonotype was seen repeatedly, ten times or more. The chain links TRBV28 to TRBJ2-1; 12 bases line up with TRBD2. Germline V gene lookup returns CDR1 MDHEN and CDR2 SYDVKM. V was pared by 5 bases and J by 8 bases, with 7 bases of the junction left unmatched. This CDR3 contains 15 residues. CDR3 coding DNA: TGTGCCAGCAGTCCTCGACTAGCGGGAGTCGATGAGCAGTTCTTC. Translated, it gives CASSPRLAGVDEQFF.

The CDR3 DNA is TGTGCCAGTAGTGCAGGGATCCCCTACGAGCAGTACTTC. Translation gives CASSAGIPYEQYF. This sequence joins TRBV19 and TRBJ2-7, with a possible D match to TRBD1 (5 bases). This CDR3 contains 13 residues. Germline V gives CDR1 LNHDA, CDR2 SQIVND (reference sequence). Trimming removed 5 bases from V and 2 bases from J, with 10 bases in between. The whole variable domain, remainder taken from reference TRBV19 and TRBJ2-7, is DGGITQSPKYLFRKEGQNVTLSCEQNLNHDAMYWYRQDPGQGLRLIYYSQIVNDFQKGDIAEGYSVSREKKESFPLTVTSAQKNPTAFYLCASSAGIPYEQYFGPGTRLTVT.

This clonotype appeared a few times. The rearrangement uses TRBV20-1 and TRBJ2-1; 12 nucleotides align to TRBD2. Germline-derived CDR1 and CDR2 are DFQATT and SNEGSKA (reference sequence). The ends lost 3 bases at V and 2 bases at J; junction bases unmatched: 8. This CDR3 has 17 residues. CDR3 coding DNA: TGCAGTGCTAGTGGGGGGCCTAGCGGGAGGGCCTACAATGAGCAGTTCTTC. The encoded protein is CSASGGPSGRAYNEQFF.

In its sample, this clonotype was seen many times. The chain carries TRBV11-2 and TRBJ2-1, with 9 bases lining up with TRBD1. The V gene's germline CDR1 is SGHAT and CDR2 FQNNGV. The CDR3 is 15 amino acids. V shed 5 bases, J shed 5 bases, and the junction held 7 bases outside the gene matches. The CDR3: CASSPVGQGHNEQFF. In DNA, the CDR3 is TGTGCCAGCAGCCCCGTGGGACAGGGCCACAATGAGCAGTTCTTC.

This clonotype was recorded at least ten times. This chain uses TRBV12-3 or TRBV12-4 with TRBJ2-7; possibly TRBD2 for D (5 bases). The CDR3 is made up of 12 amino acids. The V end was cut by 6 bases, the J end by 7 bases, with 13 bases between. The CDR3 region has the DNA TGTGCCAGCAGGGCCGGGGTTAGGGAGCAGTACTTC. Amino acid sequence: CASRAGVREQYF.

This rearrangement joins TRBV20-1 to TRBJ2-1, with TRBD1 identical over 7 bases. The CDR3 consists of 12 residues. Germline V lookup: CDR1 DFQATT, CDR2 SNEGSKA (reference sequence). With V trimmed by 3 bases and J by 6 bases, 2 bases remained unmatched. DNA of the CDR3: TGCAGTGCTAGTGAGGGGGCCAATGAGCAGTTCTTC. Translating it yields CSASEGANEQFF.

The chain employs TRBV14 and TRBJ2-1, with D tentatively TRBD2 (6 bases). Germline V gene lookup returns CDR1 SGHDN and CDR2 FVKESK. Deletions cut 4 bases from V and 5 bases from J, with 15 bases between. The CDR3 is 15 residues long. In DNA, the CDR3 is TGTGCCAGCAGCCTACAGCGGGCGGCCAACAATGAGCAGTTCTTC. Protein product: CASSLQRAANNEQFF. Filled out from reference TRBV14 and TRBJ2-1, the complete variable domain reads EAGVTQFPSHSVIEKGQTVTLRCDPISGHDNLYWYRRVMGKEIKFLLHFVKESKQDESGMPNNRFLAERTGGTYSTLKVQPAELEDSGVYFCASSLQRAANNEQFFGPGTRLTVL.

Many counts were recorded for this clonotype. The chain uses TRBV6-2 or TRBV6-3 and TRBJ2-7, with 12 nucleotides matching TRBD2. J was trimmed by 5 bases and V by 1 base; bases with no gene match: 6. Germline V lookup: CDR1 MNHEY, CDR2 SVGEGT. The CDR3 length is 16 residues. This CDR3 is CASSYFGLAGYDEQYF. The CDR3 region has the DNA TGTGCCAGCAGTTACTTCGGACTAGCGGGATACGACGAGCAGTACTTC.

This clonotype was recorded many times. The rearrangement joins TRBV2 to TRBJ2-7; D uncertain. Germline CDR1 and CDR2: SNHLY and FYNNEI. V was pared by 7 bases and J by 2 bases, with 9 bases between. This CDR3 contains 12 residues. The CDR3 spells CASTALTYEQYF. The CDR3 nucleotides are TGTGCCAGCACTGCCCTAACCTACGAGCAGTACTTC.